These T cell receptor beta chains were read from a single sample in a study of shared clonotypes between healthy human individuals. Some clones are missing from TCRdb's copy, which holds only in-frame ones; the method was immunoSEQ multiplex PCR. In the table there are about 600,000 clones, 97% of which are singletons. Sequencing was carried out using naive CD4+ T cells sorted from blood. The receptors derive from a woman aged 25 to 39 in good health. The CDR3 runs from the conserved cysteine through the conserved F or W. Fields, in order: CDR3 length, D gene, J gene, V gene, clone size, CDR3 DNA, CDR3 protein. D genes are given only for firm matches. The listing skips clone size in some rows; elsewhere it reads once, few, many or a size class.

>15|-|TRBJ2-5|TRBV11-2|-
TGTGCCAGCAGCTTATCGCCAGGGTGGGAAGAGACCCAGTACTTC
CASSLSPGWEETQYF
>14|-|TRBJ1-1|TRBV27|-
TGTGCCAGCAGTTCTCCAGGCCAGAACACTGAAGCTTTCTTT
CASSSPGQNTEAFF
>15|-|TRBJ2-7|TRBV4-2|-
TGTGCCAGCAGCCAAGATACCCCAAGCTCCTACGAGCAGTACTTC
CASSQDTPSSYEQYF
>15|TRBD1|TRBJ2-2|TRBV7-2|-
TGTGCCAGCAGCCCACAGACAGGGGACACCGGGGAGCTGTTTTTT
CASSPQTGDTGELFF
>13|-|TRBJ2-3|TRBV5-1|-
TGCGCCAGCAGCTTCGGGCCCACAGATACGCAGTATTTT
CASSFGPTDTQYF
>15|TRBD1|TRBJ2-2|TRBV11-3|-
TGTGCCAGCAGCCCACGGACAGGGGACACCGGGGAGCTGTTTTTT
CASSPRTGDTGELFF
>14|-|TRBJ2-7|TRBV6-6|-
TGTGCCAGCAAAACCCGGACTACCTCCTACGAGCAGTACTTC
CASKTRTTSYEQYF
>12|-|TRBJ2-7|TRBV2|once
TGTGCCAGCAGTGAAGAAACCTACGAGCAGTACTTC
CASSEETYEQYF
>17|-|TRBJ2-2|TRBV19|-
TGTGCCAGTAGTAAGGAAATAACCACTCCCTTCGCCGGGGAGCTGTTTTTT
CASSKEITTPFAGELFF
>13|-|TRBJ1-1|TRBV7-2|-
TGTGCCAGCAGCTCACAGGGGAACACTGAAGCTTTCTTT
CASSSQGNTEAFF
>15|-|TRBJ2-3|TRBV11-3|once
TGTGCCAGCAGCATTACCGGATCAAACACAGATACGCAGTATTTT
CASSITGSNTDTQYF
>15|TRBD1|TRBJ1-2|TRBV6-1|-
TGTGCCAGCAGTGAAGCGCTTCGACAGGGATATGGCTACACCTTC
CASSEALRQGYGYTF
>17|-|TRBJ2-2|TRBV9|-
TGTGCCAGCAGCGTGGGGACCGGAATGAGGGATGGCGGGGAGCTGTTTTTT
CASSVGTGMRDGGELFF
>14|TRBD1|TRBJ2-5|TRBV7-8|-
TGTGCCAGCAGCCCGGGGACAGGGCAAGAGACCCAGTACTTC
CASSPGTGQETQYF
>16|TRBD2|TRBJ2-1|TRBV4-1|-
TGCGCCAGCAGCCGAGTCTTAGCGGGAGAACTCGATGAGCAGTTCTTC
CASSRVLAGELDEQFF
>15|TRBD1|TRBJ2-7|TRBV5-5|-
TGTGCCAGCAGCTTGGAGGGGACAGAAGGTCGCGAGCAGTACTTC
CASSLEGTEGREQYF
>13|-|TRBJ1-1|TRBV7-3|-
TGTGCCAGCAGCTTAACCGGAAAAACTGAAGCTTTCTTT
CASSLTGKTEAFF
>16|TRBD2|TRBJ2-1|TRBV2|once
TGTGCCAGCAGTGTAGGACTAGCGGGGAACTACAATGAGCAGTTCTTC
CASSVGLAGNYNEQFF
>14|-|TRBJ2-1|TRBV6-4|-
TGTGCCAGCAGTTTGCAGAGGGGGGGACACGAGCAGTTCTTC
CASSLQRGGHEQFF
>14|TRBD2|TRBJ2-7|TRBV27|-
TGTGCCAGCAGTTTAGCGGGGGTCTCCTACGAGCAGTACTTC
CASSLAGVSYEQYF
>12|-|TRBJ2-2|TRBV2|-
TGTGCCAGCAGTGGAGGGGTCGGGGAGCTGTTTTTT
CASSGGVGELFF
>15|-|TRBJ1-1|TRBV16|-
TGTGCCAGCAGCCAATCGGGACTCATGAACACTGAAGCTTTCTTT
CASSQSGLMNTEAFF
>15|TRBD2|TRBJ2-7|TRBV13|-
TGTGCCAGCAGCTTAGTAGGTAGCGGGAGAGGTGAGCAGTACTTC
CASSLVGSGRGEQYF
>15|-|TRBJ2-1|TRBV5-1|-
TGCGCCAGCAGCTTGGAAGTCAGCGCCTACAATGAGCAGTTCTTC
CASSLEVSAYNEQFF
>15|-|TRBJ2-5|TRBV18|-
TGTGCCAGCTCACCACCGGGGGGCCTGCAGGGGACCCAGTACTTC
CASSPPGGLQGTQYF
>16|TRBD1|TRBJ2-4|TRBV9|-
TGTGCCAGCAGCGGCGACAGGGGTGGGACCAAAAACATTCAGTACTTC
CASSGDRGGTKNIQYF
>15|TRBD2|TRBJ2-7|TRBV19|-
TGTGCCAGTAGTCCGGGGACTAGCGGCTCCTACGAGCAGTACTTC
CASSPGTSGSYEQYF
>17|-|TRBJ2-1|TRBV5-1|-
TGCGCCAGCAGCCTTACAACCTCAGGGGCGAGCTACAATGAGCAGTTCTTC
CASSLTTSGASYNEQFF
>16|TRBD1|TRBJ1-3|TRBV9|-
TGTGCCAGCAGCGTTAATCCAGGGGGCTCTGGAAACACCATATATTTT
CASSVNPGGSGNTIYF
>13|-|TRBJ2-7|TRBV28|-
TGTGCCAGTAGAACAGGGTCTACCTACGAGCAGTACTTC
CASRTGSTYEQYF
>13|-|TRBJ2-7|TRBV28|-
TGTGCCAGCAGTTTAGCCGACTTCCACGAGCAGTACTTC
CASSLADFHEQYF
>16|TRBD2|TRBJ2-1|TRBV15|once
TGTGCCACCAGTAGCACCGGGACTAGCCTATACAATGAGCAGTTCTTC
CATSSTGTSLYNEQFF
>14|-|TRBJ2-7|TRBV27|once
TGTGCCAGTACCGCCGGGACCCGAAGGAACGAGCAGTACTTC
CASTAGTRRNEQYF
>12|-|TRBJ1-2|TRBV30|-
TGTGCCTGGAGTGTAAGCGGGATGGCCTACACCTTC
CAWSVSGMAYTF
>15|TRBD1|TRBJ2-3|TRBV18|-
TGTGCCAGCTCACAGGGACAGGGGAGGACAGATACGCAGTATTTT
CASSQGQGRTDTQYF
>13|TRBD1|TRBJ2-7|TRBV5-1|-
TGCGCCAGCAGCTCAGGGACAGAATACGAGCAGTACTTC
CASSSGTEYEQYF
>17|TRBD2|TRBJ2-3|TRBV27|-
TGTGCCAGCAGTTTATTAGGACTAGCGATAAGCACAGATACGCAGTATTTT
CASSLLGLAISTDTQYF
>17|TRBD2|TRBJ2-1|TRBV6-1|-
TGTGCCAGCAGTGAGGGACTAGCGGGCGTCTCCTACAATGAGCAGTTCTTC
CASSEGLAGVSYNEQFF
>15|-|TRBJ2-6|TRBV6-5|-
TGTGCCAGCAGTTACCAGAATGCGGGGGCCAACGTCCTGACTTTC
CASSYQNAGANVLTF
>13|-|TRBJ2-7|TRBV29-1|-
TGCAGCGTTGTAAGCGGACAGTCCTACGAGCAGTACTTC
CSVVSGQSYEQYF
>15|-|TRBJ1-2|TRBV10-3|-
TGTGCCATCAGGTGGGGTAAGGGAGTCGACTATGGCTACACCTTC
CAIRWGKGVDYGYTF
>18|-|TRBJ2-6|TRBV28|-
TGTGCCAGCAGTCCGAGACAGAGGATAATGGTTGGGGCCAACGTCCTGACTTTC
CASSPRQRIMVGANVLTF
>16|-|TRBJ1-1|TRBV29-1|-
TGCAGCGTTGATGGGGGCGGCATGTCTATGAACACTGAAGCTTTCTTT
CSVDGGGMSMNTEAFF
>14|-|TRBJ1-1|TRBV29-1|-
TGCAGCGTGTCGTCTCCTGCTGTGGGCCCTGAAGCTTTCTTT
CSVSSPAVGPEAFF
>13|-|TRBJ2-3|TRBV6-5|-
TGTGCCAGCAGCACGTGGCTTACAGATACGCAGTATTTT
CASSTWLTDTQYF
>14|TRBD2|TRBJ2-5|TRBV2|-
TGTGCCAGCTTAAGCGGGAGATCGCAAGAGACCCAGTACTTC
CASLSGRSQETQYF
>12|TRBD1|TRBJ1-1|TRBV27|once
TGTGCCAGCAGTACGTGGGACAGGGAAGCTTTCTTT
CASSTWDREAFF
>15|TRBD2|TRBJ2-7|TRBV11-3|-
TGTGCCAGCAGCTTTGGAGCGGGAGGACCCTACGAGCAGTACTTC
CASSFGAGGPYEQYF
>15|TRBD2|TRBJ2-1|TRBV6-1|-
TGTGCCACAGACGGACTAGCGGGAGGTGTCGATGAGCAGTTCTTC
CATDGLAGGVDEQFF